The 21 T cell receptor beta chains presented below share a single source sample, sequenced in a study of early T cells in non-severe SARS-CoV-2 infection. Via MiXCR, TCRdb re-called the 5' RACE reads, giving one row per CDR3 protein. Of 75,000 or so distinct CDR3 sequences in the sample, roughly 11% were seen once. The material was whole blood, obtained at baseline. The source of these receptors is an adult who was a healthcare worker with PCR-confirmed SARS-CoV-2 infection or an uninfected control (not recorded which).

The rearrangement links TRBV6-1 to TRBJ2-1, with TRBD2 matching 7 bases. Per germline, CDR1 MNHNS and CDR2 SASEGT. The CDR3 runs 17 residues. Trimming cost V 3 bases and J 5 bases; bases outside gene matches: 13. The CDR3 coding sequence is TGTGCCAGCAGTGAGATCTTAGGAGCGGGGACGAACAATGAGCAGTTCTTC. Translating gives CASSEILGAGTNNEQFF.

This rearrangement joins TRBV11-3 to TRBJ1-6; D call uncertain. Germline V lookup: CDR1 SGHNT, CDR2 YENEEA. This CDR3 has 13 amino acids. Trimming shortened V by 3 bases and J by 7 bases, and 7 bases separated the two germline ends. DNA for the CDR3: TGTGCCAGCAGCTTTAATGTGAATTCACCCCTCCACTTT. This gives the protein CASSFNVNSPLHF.

This clonotype turned up a few times. The J gene is TRBJ1-5, the V gene TRBV3-1; D may be TRBD1 (5 bases). The germline CDR1 and CDR2 sequences are LGHDT and YNNKEL (reference sequence). The CDR3 extends over 16 amino acids. Trimming pared 3 bases from V and 2 bases from J, leaving 14 bases between. The CDR3: CASSHAGPAGNQPQHF. The CDR3 DNA reads TGTGCCAGCAGCCATGCGGGACCGGCGGGCAATCAGCCCCAGCATTTT.

This clonotype occurred many times. This rearrangement joins TRBV14 to TRBJ2-7, with D possibly matching TRBD1 (5 bases). The CDR3 extends over 15 amino acids. V lost 1 base and J lost 7, with 17 bases in between. Germline V gene data show CDR1 as SGHDN and CDR2 as FVKESK. The chain's CDR3 is CASSQGRQGYGEQYF. The CDR3 DNA reads as TGTGCCAGCAGCCAAGGGCGGCAGGGATACGGGGAGCAGTACTTC.

The chain employs TRBV4-1 and TRBJ2-3, with a possible D match to TRBD2 (5 bases). Trimming shortened V by 1 base and J by 6 bases, and 20 bases separated the two germline ends. The CDR3 has 17 residues. Germline loops: CDR1 MGHRA, CDR2 YSYEKL. The CDR3 nucleotides read TGCGCCAGCAGCCAAGGTGGAGGCGGGTCCGCACTGGATACGCAGTATTTT. It specifies CASSQGGGGSALDTQYF.

This clonotype was recorded at least ten times. The J gene is TRBJ2-1, the V gene TRBV11-2; 9 positions agree with TRBD2. This CDR3 has 17 residues. After removal of 3 bases from V and 0 bases from J, the junction contained 6 bases not matched to a gene. From germline, CDR1 is SGHAT and CDR2 FQNNGV. DNA of the CDR3: TGTGCCAGCAGCTTTCGGAGCGGGAGGACCTCCTACAATGAGCAGTTCTTC. Protein: CASSFRSGRTSYNEQFF. The full variable domain, rest sourced from reference TRBV11-2 and TRBJ2-1, is EAGVAQSPRYKIIEKRQSVAFWCNPISGHATLYWYQQILGQGPKLLIQFQNNGVVDDSQLPKDRFSAERLKGVDSTLKIQPAKLEDSAVYLCASSFRSGRTSYNEQFFGPGTRLTVL.

The chain joins TRBV6-2 or TRBV6-3 to TRBJ2-1; D possibly corresponds to TRBD2 (6 bases). Trimming pared 8 bases from V and 3 bases from J, leaving 8 bases between. The CDR3 loop spans 12 amino acids. The germline V gene encodes CDR1 MNHEY and CDR2 SVGEGT. This CDR3 reads CASLAVYNEQFF. The CDR3 nucleotides read TGTGCCAGCTTAGCGGTCTACAATGAGCAGTTCTTC.

In this sample, this clonotype turned up a few times. The rearrangement links TRBV25-1 to TRBJ1-2; D not certain. The CDR3 runs 14 residues. V lost 1 base, J lost 1 base, and 7 bases lay in between. Germline V CDR1 and CDR2: MGHDK, SYGVNS. Here the CDR3 reads CASSEFRINYGYTF. CDR3 nucleotides: TGTGCCAGCAGTGAATTCCGGATTAACTATGGCTACACCTTC.

This clonotype was recorded at least ten times. The CDR3 sequence: CASSLEGLRHEQFF. CDR3 nucleotides: TGTGCCAGCAGTTTGGAGGGTCTGAGGCATGAGCAGTTCTTC. This chain joins TRBV12-3 or TRBV12-4 and TRBJ2-1, with D maybe TRBD2 (6 bases). The CDR3 totals 14 residues. V lost 3 bases and J 8 bases, leaving 14 bases between the germline ends.

This clonotype was seen more than once but under ten times. The rearrangement uses TRBV5-6 and TRBJ2-1; 11 positions agree with TRBD2. This CDR3 region has 16 residues. Trimming removed 1 base from V and 9 bases from J; junction bases left unmatched: 9. Germline CDR1 SGHDT, CDR2 YYEEEE. The CDR3 DNA follows: TGTGCCAGCAGCTTGTCCATGGTAGCGGGGGGGCCTGAGCAGTTCTTC. Encoded protein: CASSLSMVAGGPEQFF.

In DNA, the CDR3 is TGTGCCAGCAGCTCAGAGACCGGGAACAGGTACACTGAAGCTTTCTTT. Its translation: CASSSETGNRYTEAFF. This chain uses TRBV5-4 with TRBJ1-1, with a tentative D call TRBD1 (5 bases). The V end was cut by 3 bases, the J end by 3 bases, with 18 bases between. The CDR3 loop spans 16 amino acids. Germline V gives CDR1 SGHNT, CDR2 YYREEE (reference sequence).

V and J are TRBV7-6 and TRBJ2-7; 10 positions agree with TRBD1. V dropped 5 bases and J dropped 2; count of bases not matched to a gene: 6. In germline, CDR1 is SGHVS, CDR2 FNYEAQ. The CDR3 is made up of 15 amino acids. DNA of the CDR3: TGTGCCAGCAGCACCCGGGACAGGGGTACCTACGAGCAGTACTTC. It is translated as CASSTRDRGTYEQYF.

The sample holds many counts of this clonotype. This chain connects TRBV6-6 to TRBJ1-5; D not resolved. V lost 5 bases to trimming and J lost 2 bases, with 28 bases between them. The CDR3 is 20 residues long. Germline CDR1 and CDR2: MNHNY and SVGAGI (reference sequence). As DNA, the CDR3 is TGTGCCAGCAGTCCATACGGAGATTCGGTGCCCTTATGGGGCAATCAGCCCCAGCATTTT. Protein product: CASSPYGDSVPLWGNQPQHF.

V is TRBV29-1 and J is TRBJ2-1; 13 nucleotides agree with TRBD2. The CDR3 contains 14 residues. V dropped 3 bases and J dropped 10; count of bases not matched to a gene: 6. CDR1 and CDR2 (germline): SQVTM, ANQGSEA. CDR3 DNA: TGCAGCGTTGATTCGGGACTAGCGGGAAACGAGCAGTTCTTC. This codes for CSVDSGLAGNEQFF.

The chain combines TRBV10-3 with TRBJ1-6; maybe TRBD1 (5 bases). Germline CDR1 is ENHRY and CDR2 is SYGVKD. V lost 7 bases, J lost 5 bases, and 9 bases lay in between. The length of the CDR3 is 13 residues. CDR3 region: CAITGTDNSPLHF. The CDR3 DNA follows: TGTGCCATCACCGGGACGGATAATTCACCCCTCCACTTT.

This clonotype was seen many times. The genes are TRBV14 and TRBJ2-3, with TRBD1 matching 7 bases. Germline CDR1 and CDR2: SGHDN and FVKESK. V was pared by 4 bases and J by 2 bases, with 6 bases of the junction left unmatched. This CDR3 is built from 15 residues. CDR3 amino acids: CASSRIGQDTDTQYF. The CDR3 DNA reads as TGTGCCAGCAGCCGGATTGGACAGGACACAGATACGCAGTATTTT.

V is TRBV20-1 and J is TRBJ2-1, with 12 nucleotides matching TRBD1. Trimming cost V 0 bases and J 8 bases; bases outside gene matches: 2. There are 14 residues in the CDR3. From germline, CDR1 is DFQATT and CDR2 SNEGSKA (reference sequence). CDR3 amino acids: CSARDRDRGHEQFF. As DNA, the CDR3 is TGCAGTGCTAGAGATCGGGACAGGGGGCATGAGCAGTTCTTC.

This clonotype was counted a few times. The chain combines TRBV3-1 with TRBJ2-1; D unclear. The V end was cut by 3 bases, the J end by 6 bases, with 12 bases between. Germline lookup yields CDR1 LGHDT and CDR2 YNNKEL (reference sequence). The CDR3 runs 14 residues. The CDR3 spells CASSQDLVSNEQFF. The CDR3 DNA sequence: TGTGCCAGCAGCCAGGATCTAGTAAGCAATGAGCAGTTCTTC.

This clonotype appeared many times. V is TRBV29-1 and J is TRBJ1-1; weak D call: TRBD1 (5 bases). V was clipped by 4 bases and J by 6 bases, with 18 bases between them. The CDR3 totals 14 residues. Germline values: CDR1 SQVTM, CDR2 ANQGSEA. Written as DNA, the CDR3 is TGCAGCGTTGTAAAGTTGTTGGCACAGGCTGAAGCTTTCTTT. This translates into CSVVKLLAQAEAFF.

In this sample, this clonotype turned up once. The V and J genes are TRBV20-1 and TRBJ2-1, with D perhaps TRBD2 (6 bases). The CDR3 is 14 amino acids. Germline assignment: CDR1 DFQATT and CDR2 SNEGSKA (reference sequence). V lost 6 bases to trimming and J lost 6 bases, with 18 bases between them. CDR3 amino acids: CSALSGSTTNEQFF. The DNA for the CDR3 is TGCAGTGCCCTTTCCGGGAGTACGACCAATGAGCAGTTCTTC.

This clonotype showed up many times. This chain joins TRBV29-1 and TRBJ2-2, with D unclear. The CDR3 sequence is 16 residues long. V lost 0 bases and J 3 bases, leaving 14 bases between the germline ends. Germline V gene sequence: CDR1 SQVTM, CDR2 ANQGSEA. The CDR3 is CSVEDSVDGYTGELFF. The CDR3 nucleotides read TGCAGCGTTGAAGATAGTGTGGACGGCTACACCGGGGAGCTGTTTTTT.